These 13 T cell receptor beta chains originate from one sample sequenced in a study of blood T cell repertoires in COVID-19. Libraries were prepared by immunoSEQ multiplex PCR; TCRdb keeps only in-frame clonotypes and omits some of them. The sample includes about 87,000 clones, less than 95% of them seen just once. Sequences were obtained from peripheral blood. These receptors all stem from a man in his late teens or twenties with COVID-19, enrolled during active disease.

This sequence joins TRBV2 and TRBJ2-1; possible D gene TRBD2, 6 bases. This CDR3 is 13 amino acids long. Germline-derived CDR1 and CDR2 are SNHLY and FYNNEI. Trimming cost V 7 bases and J 5 bases, with 12 bases left between them. The CDR3 DNA follows: TGTGCCAGCAAATTTAGCGGCCACAATGAGCAGTTCTTC. Its translation is CASKFSGHNEQFF.

The rearrangement links TRBV2 to TRBJ2-1, with D possibly matching TRBD2 (5 bases). Germline loops: CDR1 SNHLY, CDR2 FYNNEI. Trimming cost V 6 bases and J 7 bases, with 13 bases left between them. This CDR3 spans 13 amino acids. The CDR3 loop is CASRGGGGNEQFF. CDR3 coding DNA: TGTGCCAGCAGGGGTGGCGGAGGAAATGAGCAGTTCTTC. Combining the CDR3 with reference TRBV2 and TRBJ2-1 gives the whole variable domain EPEVTQTPSHQVTQMGQEVILRCVPISNHLYFYWYRQILGQKVEFLVSFYNNEISEKSEIFDDQFSVERPDGSNFTLKIRSTKLEDSAMYFCASRGGGGNEQFFGPGTRLTVL.

The J gene is TRBJ2-7, the V gene TRBV5-1, with 9 bases lining up with TRBD2. The CDR3 loop spans 14 amino acids. Germline lookup yields CDR1 SGHRS and CDR2 YFSETQ. The V segment lost 3 bases and the J segment 3 bases; nucleotides outside the gene matches: 4. CDR3 DNA: TGCGCCAGCAGCTCCACTAGCGGGTTCTACGAGCAGTACTTC. Translating it yields CASSSTSGFYEQYF. Complete variable domain (other parts from reference TRBV5-1 and TRBJ2-7): KAGVTQTPRYLIKTRGQQVTLSCSPISGHRSVSWYQQTPGQGLQFLFEYFSETQRNKGNFPGRFSGRQFSNSRSEMNVSTLELGDSALYLCASSSTSGFYEQYFGPGTRLTVT.

The chain links TRBV5-1 to TRBJ2-3, with TRBD2 matching over 11 bases. The CDR3 is 16 amino acids. V was pared by 4 bases and J by 2 bases, with 6 bases of the junction left unmatched. Germline CDR1 and CDR2: SGHRS and YFSETQ. The CDR3 sequence is CASSPGLAEFTDTQYF. CDR3 nucleotides: TGCGCCAGCAGCCCGGGACTAGCGGAGTTCACAGATACGCAGTATTTT.

J is TRBJ1-1 and V is TRBV6-6; D might be TRBD1 (5 bases). This CDR3 spans 13 amino acids. CDR1 and CDR2 (germline): MNHNY, SVGAGI (reference sequence). V lost 4 bases to trimming and J lost 5 bases, with 11 bases between them. The CDR3 reads CASSFPGITEAFF. The CDR3 DNA follows: TGTGCCAGCAGTTTCCCAGGGATTACTGAAGCTTTCTTT.

The chain joins TRBV24-1 to TRBJ2-5; 7 nucleotides match TRBD1. V gave up 3 bases and J gave up 1 base; unmatched junction bases: 7. The CDR3 length is 16 residues. Germline CDR1 reads KGHDR; CDR2 reads SFDVKD. For the CDR3, the DNA is TGTGCCACCAGTGATCCGACAGGGAATCTCCAAGAGACCCAGTACTTC. Protein: CATSDPTGNLQETQYF.

The chain uses TRBV10-1 and TRBJ2-1; 8 bases are shared with TRBD1. There are 14 residues in the CDR3. Trimming took 4 bases from V and 5 from J; bases not matched to a gene: 4. Germline CDR1 is WNHNN and CDR2 is SYGVQD (reference sequence). As DNA, the CDR3 is TGCGCCAGCAGTGGAAACAGGGGGAACAATGAGCAGTTCTTC. Translating it yields CASSGNRGNNEQFF.

This clone is termed medium-sized. The chain has TRBV28 and TRBJ2-1, with TRBD1 matching over 7 bases. J gave up 5 bases and V 2 bases, and 6 bases lay outside the gene matches. The CDR3 sequence is 15 residues long. Germline values: CDR1 MDHEN, CDR2 SYDVKM. CDR3 amino acids: CASSLIGQVHNEQFF. The CDR3 coding sequence is TGTGCCAGCAGTTTAATCGGACAGGTTCACAATGAGCAGTTCTTC.

The CDR3 DNA reads as TGTGCCAGCAGCTTCGGACAGGCCATCTCCTACGAGCAGTACTTC. Protein: CASSFGQAISYEQYF. The chain couples TRBV28 to TRBJ2-7, with 7 bases identical to TRBD1. The trim removed 6 bases at V and 0 bases at J, leaving 8 bases unmatched. The length of the CDR3 is 15 residues. CDR1 and CDR2 from the germline V gene are MDHEN and SYDVKM.

The rearrangement joins TRBV28 to TRBJ1-6; D not resolved. The V end lost 3 bases, the J end lost 6 bases, and 9 bases lay between the germline ends. Germline-derived CDR1 and CDR2 are MDHEN and SYDVKM. CDR3 length equals 14 residues. In DNA, the CDR3 is TGTGCCAGCAGTTTGACACATGGTAATTCACCCCTCCACTTT. This gives the protein CASSLTHGNSPLHF.

V usage is TRBV11-2 and J usage is TRBJ1-2; possible D gene TRBD1, 5 bases. This CDR3 is built from 13 residues. From germline, CDR1 is SGHAT and CDR2 FQNNGV. Trimming removed 4 bases at V and 5 bases at J, with 11 bases between. The CDR3 DNA is TGTGCCAGCAGCTCCCGGGGGGGATATGGCTACACCTTC. Translation: CASSSRGGYGYTF.

The chain combines TRBV4-3 with TRBJ1-6; possibly TRBD1 for D (6 bases). CDR1 is LGHNA and CDR2 is YSLEER in the germline V gene. Trimming pared 1 base from V and 2 bases from J, leaving 18 bases between. CDR3 length: 19 amino acids. The CDR3 reads CASSQVISRGSTYNSPLHF. DNA of the CDR3: TGCGCCAGCAGCCAAGTGATTTCCAGGGGAAGCACCTATAATTCACCCCTCCACTTT.

The rearrangement joins TRBV6-2 or TRBV6-3 to TRBJ2-3; D not resolved. V was shortened by 0 bases and J by 4 bases, with 11 bases between the two germline ends. The CDR3 has 15 residues. Germline CDR1 MNHEY, CDR2 SVGEGT. CDR3 DNA sequence: TGTGCCAGCAGTTACTCTTCACTGGTCCCAGATACGCAGTATTTT. Protein product: CASSYSSLVPDTQYF.